A single sample is the source of the 2 T cell receptor beta chains below, sequenced in a study of T cells in Graves' hyperthyroidism and ophthalmopathy. There were TCR beta CDR3 regions amplified from RNA transcripts. Researchers ran a first-round RT-PCR on the TCR CDR3 using the HTBI primer set. Each CDR3 protein is one row after TCRdb ran MiXCR on the multiplex PCR reads. This table holds about 500,000 distinct CDR3 sequences, approximately 17% found once. The sequenced sample was blood. These receptor sequences come from a woman aged 18-29 years with Graves' ophthalmopathy.

In its sample, this clonotype was seen many times. The chain is built from TRBV29-1 and TRBJ2-5; TRBD1 agrees at 8 bases. The germline gives CDR1 SQVTM, CDR2 ANQGSEA. CDR3 length: 14 residues. J was trimmed by 2 bases and V by 4 bases; bases with no gene match: 6. The chain's CDR3 is CSVGTGSGQETQYF. CDR3 DNA: TGCAGCGTTGGGACAGGGTCTGGGCAAGAGACCCAGTACTTC.

This clonotype was observed a handful of times. The chain joins TRBV9 to TRBJ2-7, with D possibly being TRBD1 or TRBD2 (5 bases each). Germline CDR1 SGDLS, CDR2 YYNGEE. The V gene lost 4 bases and the J gene lost 2 bases, with 16 bases spanning the gap. CDR3 length: 15 residues. The CDR3 DNA reads TGTGCCAGCAGCCCAGTCCGGGACGGGACCTACGAGCAGTACTTC. This translates into CASSPVRDGTYEQYF.